The 3 T cell receptor beta chains given below trace back to one sample, sequenced in a study of shared clonotypes between healthy human individuals. TCRdb's copy holds only in-frame clones and misses some; the assay was immunoSEQ multiplex PCR. The data show 2 million to 2.5 million clones, with approximately 95% seen just once and 0.35% to 0.45% held by the top ten. The specimen sequenced was naive CD4+ T cells from PBMCs. Subset described: CD45RA+ positively selected. These receptors originate from a man aged 18 to 29 in good health. Some clones in this sample may be carry-over from other donors' samples.

The chain uses TRBV6-5 and TRBJ2-1; tentative D call: TRBD1 (6 bases). The germline V gene encodes CDR1 MNHEY and CDR2 SVGAGI. The ends were cut back, 5 bases at V and 6 bases at J, with 14 bases in the middle. The CDR3 is 14 residues long. The CDR3 protein is CASSPPGRGNEQFF. CDR3 nucleotide sequence: TGTGCCAGCAGTCCCCCGGGCAGGGGCAATGAGCAGTTCTTC.

This chain uses TRBV5-1 with TRBJ1-2; unclear D gene. Per the germline V gene, CDR1 is SGHRS and CDR2 is YFSETQ. CDR3 length: 13 amino acids. V was pared by 4 bases and J by 4 bases, with 11 bases between. The CDR3 DNA is TGCGCCAGCAGCCCGGTAGGGTCCTATGGCTACACCTTC. This gives the protein CASSPVGSYGYTF.

V gene TRBV5-1 combines with J gene TRBJ2-1, with unresolved D. V was cut by 4 bases and J by 6 bases, with 11 bases left in between. Germline values: CDR1 SGHRS, CDR2 YFSETQ. The CDR3 is 13 amino acids. CDR3 coding DNA: TGCGCCAGCAGCGAGTCTAGGTTCAATGAGCAGTTCTTC. It specifies CASSESRFNEQFF. The whole variable domain, remainder taken from reference TRBV5-1 and TRBJ2-1, is KAGVTQTPRYLIKTRGQQVTLSCSPISGHRSVSWYQQTPGQGLQFLFEYFSETQRNKGNFPGRFSGRQFSNSRSEMNVSTLELGDSALYLCASSESRFNEQFFGPGTRLTVL.